These 2 T cell receptor beta chains were all obtained from the same sample, sequenced in a study of CD8+ T cells in alopecia areata. After isolation, RNA underwent reverse transcription to generate cDNA as the sequencing template. Clones were sequenced by immunoSEQ multiplex PCR, and TCRdb holds only the in-frame ones, with some missing. The sample lists 95,000 to 150,000 clones; around 50% were seen once. The sample consisted of NKG2D-low CD8+ T cells sorted from blood. The receptors were sampled from a human donor with alopecia areata.

The chain employs TRBV28 and TRBJ2-7; D gene uncertain. V lost 6 bases, J lost 6 bases, and 9 bases lay in between. CDR1 is MDHEN and CDR2 is SYDVKM in the germline V gene. This CDR3 is built from 11 residues. The CDR3 DNA reads TGTGCCAGCAGGACTGAGACCGAGCAGTACTTC. Its protein product is CASRTETEQYF.

J is TRBJ2-2 and V is TRBV30, with D unresolved. CDR1 is GTSNPN and CDR2 is SVGIG in the germline V gene (reference sequence). The CDR3 sequence is 12 residues long. Trimming removed 5 bases at V and 4 bases at J, with 8 bases between. CDR3 in amino acids: CAWAGGTGELFF. CDR3 nucleotides: TGTGCCTGGGCCGGTGGCACCGGGGAGCTGTTTTTT. The full variable domain, with the rest looked up from reference TRBV30 and TRBJ2-2, is SQTIHQWPATLVQPVGSPLSLECTVEGTSNPNLYWYRQAAGRGLQLLFYSVGIGQISSEVPQNLSASRPQDRQFILSSKKLLLSDSGFYLCAWAGGTGELFFGEGSRLTVL.